The 22 T cell receptor beta chains below all came from one sample that was sequenced in a study of T cells after yellow fever vaccination. TCRdb reprocessed the 5' RACE reads with MiXCR, giving one entry per CDR3 protein. The sample consists of 100,000 to 150,000 distinct CDR3 sequences, 7.4% of them appearing once. The sequencing here drew on CD4+ T cells sorted from PBMCs, taken around 10 days after the first yellow fever vaccination. The receptors shown here come from a man between 18 and 29 years old who received the YFV17D yellow fever vaccine.

This clonotype was counted ten times or more. The chain employs TRBV7-2 and TRBJ1-5; TRBD1 agrees at 12 bases. The CDR3 totals 17 residues. Germline CDR1 reads SGHTA; CDR2 reads FQGNSA. The junction had 3 bases not matched to a gene; V was cut back by 1 base and J by 2 bases. In nucleotides, the CDR3 is TGTGCCAGCAGCTTAGGCGGGACAGGGGGCGGCAATCAGCCCCAGCATTTT. It encodes CASSLGGTGGGNQPQHF.

This clonotype was observed many times. DNA of the CDR3: TGTGCCAGCAGCCCACGGGACAGGGGTCCTCGCGGATCTGGGGCCAACGTCCTGACTTTC. It yields the protein CASSPRDRGPRGSGANVLTF. The chain carries TRBV12-3 or TRBV12-4 and TRBJ2-6, with TRBD1 matching 10 bases. After removal of 6 bases from V and 1 base from J, the junction contained 15 bases not matched to a gene. The CDR3 runs to 20 residues.

The table lists this clonotype with many counts. Here the CDR3 DNA reads TGTGCCAGCAGTCCCTATGGGAGACAGGGGCCTACCAATCAGCCCCAGCATTTT. It is translated as CASSPYGRQGPTNQPQHF. The chain is built from TRBV6-2 or TRBV6-3 and TRBJ1-5, with 8 bases fitting TRBD1. The CDR3 spans 18 residues. From germline, CDR1 is MNHEY and CDR2 SVGEGT. The junction had 15 bases not matched to a gene; V was cut back by 5 bases and J by 3 bases.

To note about this clonotype: This may stem from a read error, because a much larger clone lies one nucleotide away. The rearrangement links TRBV30 to TRBJ2-2; the D gene is possibly TRBD2 (5 bases). Germline V CDR1 and CDR2: GTSNPN, SVGIG (reference sequence). CDR3 length: 11 amino acids. This CDR3 reads CAWSGYGKLFF. In DNA, the CDR3 is TGTGCCTGGAGTGGGTACGGGAAGCTGTTTTTT.

This chain connects TRBV4-2 to TRBJ2-2, with D uncertain. Between the trimmed V and J ends, which lost 3 bases and 4 bases, there was a span of 9 bases. This CDR3 comprises 14 residues. Germline V CDR1 and CDR2: LGHNA, YNFKEQ. CDR3 protein: CASSHELGTGELFF. The CDR3 DNA follows: TGTGCCAGCAGCCATGAATTAGGCACCGGGGAGCTGTTTTTT.

This clonotype has at least ten counts. The chain is built from TRBV2 and TRBJ1-2; tentatively, D is TRBD1 (6 bases). V was trimmed by 6 bases and J by 1 base, leaving 15 bases between them. Looked up from germline, CDR1 is SNHLY and CDR2 is FYNNEI. The CDR3 runs to 15 residues. CDR3 sequence reads: CASRLQGYGNYGYTF. In nucleotides, the CDR3 is TGTGCCAGCAGGTTACAGGGTTATGGTAACTATGGCTACACCTTC.

Many counts were recorded for this clonotype. The V gene is TRBV7-8, the J gene TRBJ2-7; possibly TRBD1 or TRBD2 for D (5 bases each). V was shortened by 6 bases and J by 6 bases, with 15 bases between the two germline ends. The CDR3 length is 13 residues. Germline CDR1 reads SGHVS; CDR2 reads FQNEAQ. The CDR3 protein is CASSREGMGEQYV. For the CDR3, the DNA is TGTGCCAGCAGTCGCGAGGGGATGGGCGAGCAGTACGTC.

In its sample, this clonotype was seen many times. The rearrangement uses TRBV27 and TRBJ1-2; 8 bases match TRBD1. Per the germline V gene, CDR1 is MNHEY and CDR2 is SMNVEV (reference sequence). This CDR3 comprises 13 residues. Trimming at V came to 6 bases and at J to 6 bases, leaving 6 bases not matched to a gene. CDR3 residues: CASRRTGRDGYTF. CDR3 in DNA: TGTGCCAGCAGGCGGACAGGGAGGGATGGCTACACCTTC.

The rearrangement links TRBV5-6 to TRBJ2-7, with TRBD2 as a possible D gene (5 bases). CDR3 size: 13 residues. Germline assignment: CDR1 SGHDT and CDR2 YYEEEE. Deletions cut 4 bases from V and 3 bases from J, with 11 bases between. As DNA, the CDR3 is TGTGCCAGCAGCCGCGGGCGCCTCTACGAGCAGTACGTC. It encodes CASSRGRLYEQYV.

In its sample, this clonotype was seen many times. The chain links TRBV12-3 or TRBV12-4 to TRBJ1-1; TRBD1 matches at 7 bases. The CDR3 is made up of 15 amino acids. J gave up 0 bases and V 7 bases, and 8 bases lay outside the gene matches. Here the CDR3 DNA reads TGTGCCAGCACCCAGGCGGGACAGATGAACACTGAAGCTTTCTTT. Its translation: CASTQAGQMNTEAFF.

This clonotype appeared many times. V usage is TRBV3-1 and J usage is TRBJ2-2, with D hard to call. With 5 bases removed from V and 3 bases from J, the gap between germline ends came to 7 bases. The germline V gene has CDR1 LGHDT and CDR2 YNNKEL (reference sequence). The CDR3 consists of 13 residues. The CDR3 nucleotides are TGTGCCAGCAGCTTTACTCACACCGGGGAGCTGTTTTTT. Protein sequence: CASSFTHTGELFF. The full variable domain, completed using reference TRBV3-1 and TRBJ2-2, is DTAVSQTPKYLVTQMGNDKSIKCEQNLGHDTMYWYKQDSKKFLKIMFSYNNKELIINETVPNRFSPKSPDKAHLNLHINSLELGDSAVYFCASSFTHTGELFFGEGSRLTVL.

Ten or more counts support this clonotype. The chain has TRBV5-5 and TRBJ2-2; TRBD2 matches at 10 bases. CDR3 length: 16 residues. V lost 3 bases to trimming and J lost 4 bases; unmatched junction nucleotides: 6. Looked up from germline, CDR1 is SGHKS and CDR2 is YYEKEE (reference sequence). The CDR3 nucleotides are TGTGCCAGCAGCTCTTTAGCGGGGGGCCCCACCGGGGAGCTGTTTTTT. It encodes CASSSLAGGPTGELFF.

Only a few counts were recorded for this clonotype. The chain combines TRBV7-8 with TRBJ2-7, with 9 bases lining up with TRBD1. Trimming at V came to 0 bases and at J to 9 bases, leaving 9 bases not matched to a gene. The CDR3 spans 15 residues. Per the germline V gene, CDR1 is SGHVS and CDR2 is FQNEAQ. This CDR3 is CASSLAPGQGLGQYV. The CDR3 bases are TGTGCCAGCAGCTTAGCTCCGGGACAGGGCCTCGGGCAGTACGTC.

The table lists this clonotype with a few counts. The rearrangement joins TRBV18 to TRBJ2-7; 8 nucleotides line up with TRBD1. Germline CDR1 is KGHSH and CDR2 is LQKENI. The CDR3 sequence is 15 residues long. V lost 3 bases, J lost 0 bases, and 4 bases stayed unmatched. The chain's CDR3 is CASSPGQASSYEQYF. CDR3 DNA sequence: TGTGCCAGCTCACCGGGACAGGCCTCCTCCTACGAGCAGTACTTC.

This clonotype has a count of ten or more. The chain couples TRBV5-1 to TRBJ2-3; tentatively, D is TRBD1 (5 bases). Germline V lookup: CDR1 SGHRS, CDR2 YFSETQ. This CDR3 has 16 amino acids. Deletions cut 4 bases from V and 6 bases from J, with 21 bases between. CDR3 residues: CASSPFQGPLGDTQYF. The CDR3 DNA reads TGCGCCAGCAGCCCCTTCCAGGGTCCCCTAGGGGATACGCAGTATTTT.

The rearrangement uses TRBV7-2 and TRBJ2-2, with D perhaps being TRBD1 or TRBD2 (5 bases each). The V gene's germline CDR1 is SGHTA and CDR2 FQGNSA. V lost 3 bases, J lost 5 bases, and 16 bases lay in between. The CDR3 runs 16 residues. The DNA for the CDR3 is TGTGCCAGCAGCTTCACGGGGCCGCCCCAAACCGGGGAGCTGTTTTTT. This codes for CASSFTGPPQTGELFF.

This clonotype came up a few times. The DNA of the CDR3 is TGCGCCAGCAGAGCCAGGCCAGCAAATGGCTACACCTTC. Translated, it gives CASRARPANGYTF. The chain joins TRBV5-1 to TRBJ1-2; D call uncertain. Per germline, CDR1 SGHRS and CDR2 YFSETQ. Trimming shortened V by 5 bases and J by 6 bases, and 14 bases separated the two germline ends. The CDR3 loop spans 13 amino acids.

This clonotype was detected only a few times. V is TRBV7-8 and J is TRBJ2-3, with D possibly TRBD2 on 5 matching bases. Germline V CDR1 and CDR2: SGHVS, FQNEAQ. The CDR3 has 13 residues. Trimming removed 5 bases at V and 5 bases at J, with 11 bases between. Here the CDR3 reads CASSRGRRDTQYF. DNA of the CDR3: TGTGCCAGCAGCAGAGGGCGCAGAGATACGCAGTATTTT.

This clonotype was seen more than once but under ten times. The V and J genes are TRBV12-3 or TRBV12-4 and TRBJ1-1; 7 bases agree with TRBD1. This CDR3 has 17 residues. The J segment lost 0 bases and the V segment lost 5 bases, leaving 12 bases of the junction unmatched. CDR3 in DNA: TGTGCCAGCAGTGTGGGACAGCTACTTCCTATGAACACTGAAGCTTTCTTT. As protein: CASSVGQLLPMNTEAFF.

There are many counts of this clonotype. The chain employs TRBV7-9 and TRBJ1-1; a weak D match, TRBD1 (5 bases). With 1 base removed from V and 6 bases from J, the gap between germline ends came to 9 bases. The CDR3 runs to 13 residues. Germline values: CDR1 SEHNR, CDR2 FQNEAQ (reference sequence). The CDR3 DNA sequence: TGTGCCAGCAGCTTAGGGGGGAGTTCTGAAGCTTTCTTT. Encoded protein: CASSLGGSSEAFF.

This clonotype was observed a handful of times. The chain employs TRBV29-1 and TRBJ2-7; tentative D call: TRBD1 (6 bases). CDR3 length: 16 residues. The V gene lost 8 bases and the J gene lost 3 bases, with 26 bases spanning the gap. Germline assignment: CDR1 SQVTM and CDR2 ANQGSEA. The CDR3 DNA reads TGCAGCCTCTCCCTCCTCGAGCCGGGACAAATCTACGAGCAGTACGTC. Its protein is CSLSLLEPGQIYEQYV.

This clonotype has ten or more counts. The chain links TRBV20-1 to TRBJ1-1; D is perhaps TRBD1 (6 bases). V shed 5 bases and J shed 0 bases, with 10 bases lying between them. Germline V gene sequence: CDR1 DFQATT, CDR2 SNEGSKA (reference sequence). This CDR3 has 13 amino acids. CDR3 sequence (DNA): TGCAGTGCTCAGGACAGTATGAACACTGAAGCTTTCTTT. Residues: CSAQDSMNTEAFF.